Detailed here is one T cell receptor (beta chain). The antigen is undetermined. A single base separates this from a much larger clone, so it may be a read error. Patients with uncontrolled infections, other autoimmune diseases, pregnancy or lactation were excluded. Fresh 10 ml peripheral blood yielded PBMCs. Amplified regions were TCR beta CDR3 sequences from RNA transcripts. When the TCR CDR3 underwent first-round RT-PCR, the HTBI primer set was used. MiXCR, applied by TCRdb to the multiplex PCR reads, yields one record per CDR3 protein. The sample consists of over 500,000 distinct CDR3 sequences, 14% of them appearing once. These data come from a study of T cells in Graves' hyperthyroidism and ophthalmopathy. Notes on the study in general: Ophthalmopathy was predicted by the model a median of about six months ahead of onset.

J lost 0 bases, V lost 2 bases, and 3 bases had no gene match. Looked up from germline, CDR1 is DFQATT and CDR2 is SNEGSKA (reference sequence). The CDR3 has 14 amino acids. This receptor was obtained from a woman aged 40 to 55 with Graves' hyperthyroidism. The specimen was blood. This rearrangement joins TRBV20-1 to TRBJ1-1, with 7 bases that match TRBD1. The CDR3 DNA reads as TGCAGTGCTAGAAAGGGGGCTATGAACACTGAAGCTTTCTTT. It yields the protein CSARKGAMNTEAFF.